This T cell receptor beta chain was identified during a study of blood T cells in healthy people across ages. This clonotype has more than one count but fewer than ten. Its matching antigen is unknown. The CDR3 spans 16 residues. The V segment lost 1 base and the J segment 5 bases; nucleotides outside the gene matches: 7. The germline gives CDR1 MDHEN, CDR2 SYDVKM. Sample-barcoded 5' priming and a J-beta primer mix drove a second PCR of roughly 7 to 11 cycles. Using its own MiXCR run on the 5' RACE reads, TCRdb lists one record per CDR3 protein. This table has about 640,000 distinct CDR3 sequences, approximately 50% appearing once. Findings and caveats of the study: Estimated diversity across one million T cells was deemed an underestimate. Both naive CD4+ cell counts and diversity were greater in long-lived donors than in aged donors.

Healthy Caucasian individuals from Russia aged about 6 to 95 served as donors. Each sample provided at least 6 micrograms of extracted total RNA. The rearrangement uses TRBV28 and TRBJ2-1; 8 nucleotides match TRBD2. This TCR came from a man aged 55 to 70 in good health. Sequencing was done on a sample of blood. DNA of the CDR3: TGTGCCAGCAGTTTATTAGGGCGGGGGGCGAACAATGAGCAGTTCTTC. Translating it yields CASSLLGRGANNEQFF.